Below are 24 T cell receptor beta chains sequenced from a single sample in a study of T-cell memory formation after mild COVID-19. TCRdb called the 5' RACE reads again in MiXCR, with one record for every CDR3 protein. The profile shows 450,000 or so distinct CDR3 sequences, around a quarter of them singletons. Sample: PBMCs or a T cell subset sorted from them (not recorded which). These TCRs come from an adult woman who had mild COVID-19 (a few samples of this study predate the infection). Cell type and time point are not known.

The sample holds a few counts of this clonotype. This sequence joins TRBV12-3 or TRBV12-4 and TRBJ2-2; D not resolved. Trimming took 3 bases from V and 6 from J, leaving 14 bases between them. The CDR3 contains 15 residues. The CDR3 bases are TGTGCCAGCAGTTTTCGCCCGATCTGGGCCGGGGAGCTGTTTTTT. This codes for CASSFRPIWAGELFF.

This chain joins TRBV5-1 and TRBJ2-5; 9 nucleotides agree with TRBD1. Trimming cost V 3 bases and J 4 bases; bases outside gene matches: 4. Germline CDR1 SGHRS, CDR2 YFSETQ. The CDR3 is 14 residues long. In DNA, the CDR3 is TGCGCCAGCAGCTGGGACAGGGAGGGAGAGACCCAGTACTTC. This codes for CASSWDREGETQYF.

The chain couples TRBV10-3 to TRBJ2-7; D may be TRBD2 (5 bases). The CDR3 has 15 residues. V gave up 4 bases and J gave up 2 bases, with 15 bases separating them. Germline lookup yields CDR1 ENHRY and CDR2 SYGVKD. The CDR3 sequence: CAISGSSRNTYEQYF. In DNA, the CDR3 is TGTGCCATCAGTGGCTCTAGCAGGAATACCTACGAGCAGTACTTC.

This clonotype has just a few counts. The chain combines TRBV5-1 with TRBJ2-1, with unresolved D. The CDR3 has 13 residues. Germline V gene sequence: CDR1 SGHRS, CDR2 YFSETQ. Trimming left V 2 bases short and J 10 bases short, with 13 bases between. The CDR3 region is CASSLATLDEQFF. CDR3 DNA: TGCGCCAGCAGCTTAGCGACCCTCGACGAGCAGTTCTTC.

This chain links TRBV7-9 with TRBJ2-1, with 10 bases identical to TRBD2. From germline, CDR1 is SEHNR and CDR2 FQNEAQ (reference sequence). The trim removed 0 bases at V and 13 bases at J, leaving 15 bases unmatched. The CDR3 consists of 17 residues. The CDR3 here is CASSLAISGGDQRGQFF. The CDR3 bases are TGTGCCAGCAGCTTAGCGATAAGCGGGGGGGACCAACGAGGTCAGTTCTTC.

This clonotype was observed a few times. The chain has TRBV6-5 and TRBJ2-3; D is undetermined. V was pared by 2 bases and J by 1 base, with 10 bases between. CDR1 is MNHEY and CDR2 is SVGAGI in the germline V gene. CDR3 size: 15 residues. This CDR3 reads CASSYGSQGTDTQYF. The CDR3 nucleotides read TGTGCCAGCAGTTACGGGTCGCAGGGCACAGATACGCAGTATTTT.

The genes are TRBV20-1 and TRBJ2-3; TRBD2 aligns across 8 bases. V trimming: 6 bases; J trimming: 2 bases; junction bases outside the gene matches: 10. Germline CDR1 and CDR2: DFQATT and SNEGSKA (reference sequence). This CDR3 spans 15 amino acids. CDR3 in amino acids: CSAPAAGGSTDTQYF. As DNA, the CDR3 is TGCAGTGCCCCCGCCGCGGGAGGTTCCACAGATACGCAGTATTTT.

There are a few counts of this clonotype. This chain uses TRBV7-2 with TRBJ2-7; D is unresolved. The CDR3 runs to 14 residues. Trimming cost V 2 bases and J 3 bases, with 11 bases left between them. Per germline, CDR1 SGHTA and CDR2 FQGNSA. The CDR3 reads CASSLSLGYYEQYF. Written as DNA, the CDR3 is TGTGCCAGCAGCTTATCCCTAGGCTACTACGAGCAGTACTTC.

This clonotype was detected ten times or more. The rearrangement joins TRBV3-1 to TRBJ2-1; 11 nucleotides match TRBD2. Germline V gene sequence: CDR1 LGHDT, CDR2 YNNKEL (reference sequence). Trimming took 4 bases from V and 2 from J; bases not matched to a gene: 1. CDR3 length: 15 residues. The CDR3, as DNA: TGTGCCAGCAGCCCGGGACTAGCGGCCTACAATGAGCAGTTCTTC. Translated, it gives CASSPGLAAYNEQFF.

CDR3 sequence (DNA): TGCAGCGTTGACGGCCCGGTTGGGTACGGGGTCGAGAATACGCAGTATTTT. As protein: CSVDGPVGYGVENTQYF. The chain links TRBV29-1 to TRBJ2-3; TRBD2 might be the D (5 bases). Trimming shortened V by 3 bases and J by 7 bases, and 26 bases separated the two germline ends. The CDR3 totals 17 residues. Germline CDR1 and CDR2: SQVTM and ANQGSEA.

J is TRBJ1-1 and V is TRBV9; 7 positions match TRBD1. Germline values: CDR1 SGDLS, CDR2 YYNGEE. CDR3 length: 16 amino acids. With 1 base clipped from V and 1 base from J, the junction kept 7 bases outside the gene matches. Here the CDR3 reads CASSVHHGQENTEAFF. CDR3 nucleotide sequence: TGTGCCAGCAGCGTACACCATGGACAGGAGAACACTGAAGCTTTCTTT. Complete variable domain (other parts from reference TRBV9 and TRBJ1-1): DSGVTQTPKHLITATGQRVTLRCSPRSGDLSVYWYQQSLDQGLQFLIQYYNGEERAKGNILERFSAQQFPDLHSELNLSSLELGDSALYFCASSVHHGQENTEAFFGQGTRLTVV.

This clonotype was seen a few times. The chain combines TRBV5-1 with TRBJ2-2, with D possibly matching TRBD1 (6 bases). V was pared by 3 bases and J by 6 bases, with 12 bases between. The CDR3 has 14 amino acids. CDR1 is SGHRS and CDR2 is YFSETQ in the germline V gene. As DNA, the CDR3 is TGCGCCAGCAGCTGGACAGCAGGGTCCGGGGAGCTGTTTTTT. Its protein product is CASSWTAGSGELFF.

The V and J genes are TRBV7-3 and TRBJ2-7; TRBD1 matches at 7 bases. V lost 4 bases and J lost 6; bases outside the gene matches: 9. Per germline, CDR1 SGHTA and CDR2 FQGTGA. CDR3 length: 14 residues. For the CDR3, the DNA is TGTGCCAGCAGCTCCCTCGAAGGGGGCGGCGAGCAGTACTTC. It encodes CASSSLEGGGEQYF.

This rearrangement joins TRBV5-5 to TRBJ2-5; D not certain. The CDR3 loop spans 15 amino acids. V gave up 4 bases and J gave up 5 bases, with 18 bases separating them. Per germline, CDR1 SGHKS and CDR2 YYEKEE (reference sequence). This CDR3 reads CASSPDLVSDETQYF. The CDR3 bases are TGTGCCAGCAGCCCCGACCTAGTCAGCGATGAGACCCAGTACTTC.

The J gene is TRBJ1-1, the V gene TRBV11-2; unclear D gene. Germline V CDR1 and CDR2: SGHAT, FQNNGV. CDR3 size: 15 residues. Trimming removed 6 bases from V and 4 bases from J, with 18 bases in between. The DNA for the CDR3 is TGTGCCAGCAGTATCCAGTCGAATGGGCGCACTGAAGCTTTCTTT. Translating it yields CASSIQSNGRTEAFF. The full variable domain, in which reference TRBV11-2 and TRBJ1-1 provide the parts outside the CDR3, is EAGVAQSPRYKIIEKRQSVAFWCNPISGHATLYWYQQILGQGPKLLIQFQNNGVVDDSQLPKDRFSAERLKGVDSTLKIQPAKLEDSAVYLCASSIQSNGRTEAFFGQGTRLTVV.

The table lists this clonotype with a few counts. This chain links TRBV7-9 with TRBJ2-2; D is perhaps TRBD2 (5 bases). Between the trimmed V and J ends, which lost 5 bases and 5 bases, there was a span of 9 bases. The CDR3 covers 13 residues. The germline CDR1 and CDR2 sequences are SEHNR and FQNEAQ (reference sequence). In DNA, the CDR3 is TGTGCCAGCAGCACTTGGGAGACCGGGGAGCTGTTTTTT. This translates into CASSTWETGELFF.

This clonotype was found a few times. This chain links TRBV25-1 with TRBJ1-1; TRBD1 matches 7 bases. CDR3 length: 16 residues. Germline CDR1 is MGHDK and CDR2 is SYGVNS. The V gene end was trimmed by 0 bases and the J gene end by 6 bases; junction bases not matched to a gene: 10. The DNA for the CDR3 is TGTGCCAGCAGTGAATATCGGCTGACAGGGTTCCCTGAAGCTTTCTTT. Translated, it gives CASSEYRLTGFPEAFF.

The V and J genes are TRBV5-1 and TRBJ2-2, with 8 bases lining up with TRBD1. V trimming: 0 bases; J trimming: 3 bases; junction bases outside the gene matches: 10. Germline V gives CDR1 SGHRS, CDR2 YFSETQ. This CDR3 has 18 amino acids. The chain's CDR3 is CASSLDGGGQGDTGELFF. CDR3 DNA: TGCGCCAGCAGCTTGGACGGTGGAGGACAGGGAGACACCGGGGAGCTGTTTTTT.

This clonotype was counted a few times. The rearrangement links TRBV27 to TRBJ1-1, with a weak D call TRBD1 (5 bases). Germline CDR1 is MNHEY and CDR2 is SMNVEV (reference sequence). Trimming removed 7 bases from V and 5 bases from J, with 20 bases in between. The CDR3 length is 15 residues. The CDR3 DNA follows: TGTGCCAGCAAGGGACTCACCCACTCGAGGACTGAAGCTTTCTTT. Residues: CASKGLTHSRTEAFF.

This chain connects TRBV20-1 to TRBJ2-1, with 9 bases matching TRBD2. The CDR3 loop spans 18 amino acids. V dropped 5 bases and J dropped 2; count of bases not matched to a gene: 16. The V gene's germline CDR1 is DFQATT and CDR2 SNEGSKA (reference sequence). CDR3 amino acids: CSAHIAGAGNGPYNEQFF. The DNA of the CDR3 is TGCAGTGCTCATATAGCGGGAGCGGGTAATGGACCCTACAATGAGCAGTTCTTC.

This clonotype was observed a few times. The chain has TRBV20-1 and TRBJ1-1; maybe TRBD1 (5 bases). The germline CDR1 and CDR2 sequences are DFQATT and SNEGSKA (reference sequence). V shed 3 bases and J shed 1 base, with 15 bases lying between them. This CDR3 region has 15 residues. CDR3 nucleotides: TGCAGTGCTAGCCACGTGCGTGGGGGGAACACTGAAGCTTTCTTT. Translating gives CSASHVRGGNTEAFF.

This clonotype appeared a few times. This chain connects TRBV28 to TRBJ1-1; tentative D call: TRBD1 (6 bases). Between the trimmed V and J ends, which lost 7 bases and 4 bases, there was a span of 19 bases. Germline V CDR1 and CDR2: MDHEN, SYDVKM. This CDR3 has 15 amino acids. CDR3 sequence (DNA): TGTGCCAGCATAGCGGGCTCACAGGGTAGCACTGAAGCTTTCTTT. Translating gives CASIAGSQGSTEAFF.

The rearrangement joins TRBV5-4 to TRBJ2-5, with D possibly being TRBD1 (6 bases). The ends were cut back, 2 bases at V and 6 bases at J, with 11 bases in the middle. CDR3 length: 13 amino acids. CDR1 is SGHNT and CDR2 is YYREEE in the germline V gene (reference sequence). CDR3 loop: CASSFSQGQTQYF. The CDR3 nucleotides are TGTGCCAGCAGCTTTTCACAGGGACAGACCCAGTACTTC.

V gene TRBV7-9 combines with J gene TRBJ2-7; unclear D gene. There are 15 residues in the CDR3. CDR1 is SEHNR and CDR2 is FQNEAQ in the germline V gene (reference sequence). The V end was cut by 2 bases, the J end by 7 bases, with 18 bases between. The DNA for the CDR3 is TGTGCCAGCAGCTTAATTCTAGTGGCTCCCGAGGAGCAGTACTTC. Its translation: CASSLILVAPEEQYF.